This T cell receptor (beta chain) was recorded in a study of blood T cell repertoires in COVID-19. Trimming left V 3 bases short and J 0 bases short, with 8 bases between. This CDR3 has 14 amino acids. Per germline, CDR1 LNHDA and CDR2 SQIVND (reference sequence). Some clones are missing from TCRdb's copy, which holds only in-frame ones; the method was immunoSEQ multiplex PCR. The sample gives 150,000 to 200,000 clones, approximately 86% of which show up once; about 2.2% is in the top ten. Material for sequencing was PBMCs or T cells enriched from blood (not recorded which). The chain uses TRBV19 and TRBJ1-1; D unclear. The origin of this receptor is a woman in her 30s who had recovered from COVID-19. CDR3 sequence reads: CASSILGVNTEAFF. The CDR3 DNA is TGTGCCAGTAGTATCTTGGGCGTGAACACTGAAGCTTTCTTT.